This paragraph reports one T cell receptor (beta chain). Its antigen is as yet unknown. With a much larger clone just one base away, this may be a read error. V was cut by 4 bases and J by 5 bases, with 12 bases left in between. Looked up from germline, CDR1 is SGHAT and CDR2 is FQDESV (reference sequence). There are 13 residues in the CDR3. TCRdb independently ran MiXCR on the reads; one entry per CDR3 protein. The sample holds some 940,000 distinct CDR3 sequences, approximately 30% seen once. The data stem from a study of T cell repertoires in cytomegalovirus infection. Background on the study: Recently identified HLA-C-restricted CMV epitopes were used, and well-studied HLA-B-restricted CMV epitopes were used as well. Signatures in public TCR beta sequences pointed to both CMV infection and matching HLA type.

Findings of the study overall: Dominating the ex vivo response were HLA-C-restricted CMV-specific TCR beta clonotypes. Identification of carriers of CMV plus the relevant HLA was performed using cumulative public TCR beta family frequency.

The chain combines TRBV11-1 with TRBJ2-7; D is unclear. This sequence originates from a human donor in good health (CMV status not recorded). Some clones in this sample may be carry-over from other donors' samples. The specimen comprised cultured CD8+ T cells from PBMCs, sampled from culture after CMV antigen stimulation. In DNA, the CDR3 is TGTGCCAGCAGCTCCGTGGGTCTCCACGAGCAGTACGTC. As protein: CASSSVGLHEQYV.